The clone carrying this TCR beta chain was recorded many times. Molecular barcoding with unique molecular identifiers was used for the TCRbeta library. A single record per CDR3 protein comes from TCRdb applying MiXCR to the PCR reads. The sample consists of under 300,000 distinct CDR3 sequences, 7.5% to 10% of them appearing once. This sample was included in a study of T-cell reconstitution after alpha-beta-depleted transplantation in children. V was cut by 5 bases and J by 2 bases, with 10 bases left in between. The CDR3 extends over 13 amino acids. The V gene's germline CDR1 is DFQATT and CDR2 SNEGSKA (reference sequence).

The chain uses TRBV20-1 and TRBJ2-1; D is perhaps TRBD2 (5 bases). This clonotype was sampled from a human donor who donated a stem cell graft to a child with SCID. The starting material was PBMCs from the stem cell graft donor, obtained from the stem cell graft. Here the CDR3 reads CSALAFTYNEQFF. CDR3 DNA sequence: TGCAGTGCTTTAGCGTTTACCTACAATGAGCAGTTCTTC.